Below, 24 T cell receptor beta chains from the same sample are listed, as sequenced in a study of technical replicates of blood from a handful of donors. Produced via immunoSEQ multiplex PCR; TCRdb's table is partial and in-frame only. The sample holds 80,000 to 90,000 clones; roughly 94% are singletons and the top ten take approximately 0.27%. The specimen was T cells isolated from PBMCs. The receptor source for this set is a human donor in good health.

The chain joins TRBV7-2 to TRBJ2-3; 9 bases are a match to TRBD2. With 1 base clipped from V and 4 bases from J, the junction kept 9 bases outside the gene matches. The CDR3 runs 17 residues. CDR1 SGHTA and CDR2 FQGNSA come from the germline V gene. Here the CDR3 reads CASSLVAGTSPADTQYF. The CDR3 DNA sequence: TGTGCCAGCAGCTTAGTTGCCGGGACTAGCCCCGCAGATACGCAGTATTTT.

This sequence joins TRBV11-1 and TRBJ2-3; 10 bases are a match to TRBD2. With V trimmed by 4 bases and J by 3 bases, 1 base remained unmatched. The germline CDR1 and CDR2 sequences are SGHAT and FQDESV (reference sequence). This CDR3 comprises 14 residues. The CDR3 region is CASSSSGGTDTQYF. As DNA, the CDR3 is TGTGCCAGCAGCTCTAGCGGGGGAACAGATACGCAGTATTTT.

This chain uses TRBV10-1 with TRBJ2-1; D is possibly TRBD2 (5 bases). Trimming stripped 2 bases from V and 0 bases from J, with 23 bases between. The CDR3 totals 20 residues. CDR1 is WNHNN and CDR2 is SYGVQD in the germline V gene (reference sequence). The CDR3 protein is CASSEVSYVGGPRSYNEQFF. CDR3 DNA: TGCGCCAGCAGTGAGGTATCCTACGTAGGCGGGCCCCGCTCCTACAATGAGCAGTTCTTC.

This chain links TRBV4-2 with TRBJ1-3; 10 nucleotides match TRBD1. The CDR3 covers 18 residues. After removal of 1 base from V and 3 bases from J, the junction contained 9 bases not matched to a gene. Germline CDR1 LGHNA, CDR2 YNFKEQ. In nucleotides, the CDR3 is TGTGCCAGCAGCCAAGGTTCTGGGACAGGGGTTTTTGGAAACACCATATATTTT. Protein sequence: CASSQGSGTGVFGNTIYF.

The rearrangement uses TRBV5-1 and TRBJ2-7; 11 bases line up with TRBD1. The length of the CDR3 is 13 residues. Germline CDR1 is SGHRS and CDR2 is YFSETQ. Trimming took 4 bases from V and 6 from J; bases not matched to a gene: 3. The CDR3: CASSEGQGVEQYF. CDR3 bases: TGCGCCAGCAGCGAGGGACAGGGGGTCGAGCAGTACTTC.

The V gene is TRBV6-4, the J gene TRBJ2-3; 7 bases agree with TRBD1. V lost 10 bases and J lost 5; bases outside the gene matches: 15. This CDR3 spans 15 amino acids. CDR1 is MRHNA and CDR2 is SNTAGT in the germline V gene. The CDR3 nucleotides are TGTGCCACCGTTCTTCGGACAGGTAGAGGAGATACGCAGTATTTT. It translates to CATVLRTGRGDTQYF.

The count of this clone is one. The J gene is TRBJ1-5, the V gene TRBV27; D is ambiguous. Germline-derived CDR1 and CDR2 are MNHEY and SMNVEV (reference sequence). This CDR3 comprises 13 residues. Trimming pared 4 bases from V and 4 bases from J, leaving 8 bases between. The DNA of the CDR3 is TGTGCCAGCAGTTACGAGCGAAATCAGCCCCAGCATTTT. Residues: CASSYERNQPQHF.

The rearrangement links TRBV7-2 to TRBJ2-1; the match to TRBD2 covers 8 bases. The CDR3 extends over 15 amino acids. Germline V gives CDR1 SGHTA, CDR2 FQGNSA. Trimming took 1 base from V and 3 from J; bases not matched to a gene: 2. CDR3 sequence: CASSLGRGVYNEQFF. The DNA for the CDR3 is TGTGCCAGCAGCTTAGGGCGGGGGGTCTACAATGAGCAGTTCTTC.

The V gene is TRBV27, the J gene TRBJ1-1, with TRBD1 as a possible D gene (5 bases). From germline, CDR1 is MNHEY and CDR2 SMNVEV (reference sequence). Trimming pared 2 bases from V and 5 bases from J, leaving 21 bases between. This CDR3 is built from 17 residues. CDR3 DNA: TGTGCCAGCAGTTTACAGGGCTTCATTCCGCTGGTTACTGAAGCTTTCTTT. It is translated as CASSLQGFIPLVTEAFF.

V and J are TRBV11-2 and TRBJ2-3; possibly TRBD2 for D (5 bases). Germline CDR1 SGHAT, CDR2 FQNNGV. The germline V and J ends were trimmed by 6 bases and 6 bases, with 13 bases remaining between them. The CDR3 runs 13 residues. In DNA, the CDR3 is TGTGCCAGCAGTCCTTATCGGGATGATACGCAGTATTTT. This gives the protein CASSPYRDDTQYF.

A word on this clone: An end of the junction does not agree with germline; a read error may underlie this. This chain uses TRBV7-7 with TRBJ2-5; D may be TRBD1 (6 bases). Germline V gene sequence: CDR1 SSHAT, CDR2 FNYEAQ (reference sequence). The CDR3 consists of 14 residues. The CDR3 DNA sequence: TGTGCTAGCAGCTTCTCTTACAGGGCGGAGACCCAGTACTTC. Its translation: CASSFSYRAETQYF.

This chain uses TRBV19 with TRBJ1-1, with a tentative D call TRBD1 (5 bases). The germline V and J ends were trimmed by 2 bases and 4 bases, with 11 bases remaining between them. This CDR3 spans 14 amino acids. Germline-derived CDR1 and CDR2 are LNHDA and SQIVND (reference sequence). In DNA, the CDR3 is TGTGCCAGTAGTATACAGGGTAGGAGCACTGAAGCTTTCTTT. It is translated as CASSIQGRSTEAFF. The full variable domain, with the rest looked up from reference TRBV19 and TRBJ1-1, is DGGITQSPKYLFRKEGQNVTLSCEQNLNHDAMYWYRQDPGQGLRLIYYSQIVNDFQKGDIAEGYSVSREKKESFPLTVTSAQKNPTAFYLCASSIQGRSTEAFFGQGTRLTVV.

This chain connects TRBV9 to TRBJ1-2; 7 nucleotides agree with TRBD1. The CDR3 runs 14 residues. Germline V gene sequence: CDR1 SGDLS, CDR2 YYNGEE. With 5 bases clipped from V and 3 bases from J, the junction kept 7 bases outside the gene matches. The CDR3, as DNA: TGTGCCAGCAGAGAAGACAGGGAGGACTATGGCTACACCTTC. Protein product: CASREDREDYGYTF.

V is TRBV29-1 and J is TRBJ1-2; the D is unclear. CDR3 length: 11 residues. Germline-derived CDR1 and CDR2 are SQVTM and ANQGSEA. The ends were cut back, 4 bases at V and 4 bases at J, with 7 bases in the middle. In nucleotides, the CDR3 is TGCAGCGTTGCGACACCCTATGGCTACACCTTC. It translates to CSVATPYGYTF. Full variable domain (remainder filled in from reference TRBV29-1 and TRBJ1-2): SAVISQKPSRDICQRGTSLTIQCQVDSQVTMMFWYRQQPGQSLTLIATANQGSEATYESGFVIDKFPISRPNLTFSTLTVSNMSPEDSSIYLCSVATPYGYTFGSGTRLTVV.

This clone was seen a few times. The rearrangement links TRBV7-8 to TRBJ1-1; D call uncertain. Germline V gives CDR1 SGHVS, CDR2 FQNEAQ. This CDR3 contains 15 residues. V shed 1 base and J shed 1 base, with 10 bases lying between them. The CDR3 nucleotides are TGTGCCAGCAGCTTAGGAGCGGGCTCGAACACTGAAGCTTTCTTT. This gives the protein CASSLGAGSNTEAFF.

The chain has TRBV5-1 and TRBJ2-1; TRBD2 matches 8 bases. The trim removed 4 bases at V and 1 base at J, leaving 10 bases unmatched. CDR1 is SGHRS, CDR2 YFSETQ, per germline. CDR3 length: 17 amino acids. CDR3 amino acids: CASSLQEIAGSYNEQFF. The CDR3 DNA reads as TGCGCCAGCAGCCTACAAGAAATAGCGGGATCCTACAATGAGCAGTTCTTC.

V and J are TRBV6-5 and TRBJ2-1, with D possibly being TRBD1 (5 bases). The germline V gene encodes CDR1 MNHEY and CDR2 SVGAGI. CDR3 length equals 14 residues. Trimming pared 5 bases from V and 0 bases from J, leaving 8 bases between. The CDR3 sequence is CASSRQSSYNEQFF. Written as DNA, the CDR3 is TGTGCCAGCAGTCGACAGAGCTCCTACAATGAGCAGTTCTTC.

V usage is TRBV13 and J usage is TRBJ2-7, with 8 bases aligning to TRBD1. Germline CDR1 reads PRHDT; CDR2 reads FYEKMQ (reference sequence). V dropped 2 bases and J dropped 7; count of bases not matched to a gene: 13. The CDR3 contains 16 residues. As DNA, the CDR3 is TGTGCCAGCAGCTTAAGGACGACAGGGGAGTTTCGGGAGCAGTACTTC. Amino acid sequence: CASSLRTTGEFREQYF.

The CDR3 DNA follows: TGTGCCAGCAGCTGGGACAGGGAGGGCACTGAAGCTTTCTTT. Encoded protein: CASSWDREGTEAFF. The chain recombines TRBV11-3 with TRBJ1-1; 9 nucleotides line up with TRBD1. The CDR3 length is 14 residues. Germline lookup yields CDR1 SGHNT and CDR2 YENEEA. The V and J ends lost 4 bases and 4 bases, in that order; junction bases with no gene match: 4.

In the case of this clone: The junction differs from germline at one of its ends, possibly a read error. This chain joins TRBV5-1 and TRBJ1-2; D is possibly TRBD1 (5 bases). Germline-derived CDR1 and CDR2 are SGHRS and YFSETQ. CDR3 length: 14 residues. Here the CDR3 reads CASSLGSGDYGYTF. DNA for the CDR3: TGCGCCAGCAGCTTGGGATCGGGGGACTACGGCTACACCTTC. Combining the CDR3 with reference TRBV5-1 and TRBJ1-2 gives the whole variable domain KAGVTQTPRYLIKTRGQQVTLSCSPISGHRSVSWYQQTPGQGLQFLFEYFSETQRNKGNFPGRFSGRQFSNSRSEMNVSTLELGDSALYLCASSLGSGDYGYTFGSGTRLTVV.

The CDR3 loop is CASSPLGDRDQPQHF. The DNA for the CDR3 is TGTGCCAGCTCACCTCTAGGCGACAGGGATCAGCCCCAGCATTTT. The gene calls are TRBV18 and TRBJ1-5, with TRBD1 matching over 7 bases. Germline V gene data show CDR1 as KGHSH and CDR2 as LQKENI. This CDR3 spans 15 amino acids. Losses at the gene ends were 3 bases for V and 5 bases for J; bases not matched to a gene: 7. Filled out from reference TRBV18 and TRBJ1-5, the complete variable domain reads NAGVMQNPRHLVRRRGQEARLRCSPMKGHSHVYWYRQLPEEGLKFMVYLQKENIIDESGMPKERFSAEFPKEGPSILRIQQVVRGDSAAYFCASSPLGDRDQPQHFGDGTRLSIL.

This chain joins TRBV2 and TRBJ2-1; 9 bases fit TRBD2. Germline V CDR1 and CDR2: SNHLY, FYNNEI. The CDR3 loop spans 15 amino acids. Trimming took 4 bases from V and 4 from J; bases not matched to a gene: 5. DNA for the CDR3: TGTGCCAGCAGTGCTTATACTAGCGGGTACAATGAGCAGTTCTTC. Protein product: CASSAYTSGYNEQFF.

A word on this clone: In the same sample, other DNA sequences code for this CDR3. The chain couples TRBV28 to TRBJ2-7, with a possible D match to TRBD2 (5 bases). The CDR3 runs to 14 residues. V gave up 2 bases and J gave up 3 bases, with 11 bases separating them. CDR1 is MDHEN, CDR2 SYDVKM, per germline. The DNA for the CDR3 is TGTGCCAGCAGTTTACTTGCGGGTAGCTACGAGCAGTACTTC. Translated: CASSLLAGSYEQYF.

The chain couples TRBV4-2 to TRBJ2-6; no firm D call. Germline values: CDR1 LGHNA, CDR2 YNFKEQ. V lost 4 bases and J 0 bases, leaving 7 bases between the germline ends. The CDR3 has 15 residues. Written as DNA, the CDR3 is TGTGCCAGCAGCCCAGGCTACTCTGGGGCCAACGTCCTGACTTTC. It yields the protein CASSPGYSGANVLTF.